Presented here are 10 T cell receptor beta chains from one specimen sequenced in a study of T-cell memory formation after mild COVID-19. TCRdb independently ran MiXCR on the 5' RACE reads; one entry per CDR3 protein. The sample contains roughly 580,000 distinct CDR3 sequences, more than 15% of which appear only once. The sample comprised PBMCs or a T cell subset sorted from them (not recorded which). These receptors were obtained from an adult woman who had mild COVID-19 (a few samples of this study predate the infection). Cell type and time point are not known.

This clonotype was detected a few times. The CDR3 DNA is TGTGCCAGCAGCTTAGTAGGACTCCCTAGCGAGCAGTACTTC. This sequence encodes CASSLVGLPSEQYF. The V call is TRBV7-3, the J call TRBJ2-7, with TRBD2 as a possible D gene (5 bases). Looked up from germline, CDR1 is SGHTA and CDR2 is FQGTGA. CDR3 size: 14 residues. The V gene lost 2 bases and the J gene lost 6 bases, with 14 bases spanning the gap.

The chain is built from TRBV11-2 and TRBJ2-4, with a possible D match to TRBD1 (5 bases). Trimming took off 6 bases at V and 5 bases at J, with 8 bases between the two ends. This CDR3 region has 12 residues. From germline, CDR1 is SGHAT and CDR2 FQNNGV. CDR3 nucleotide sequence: TGTGCCAGCAGATTACAGGAAAACATTCAGTACTTC. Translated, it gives CASRLQENIQYF.

The CDR3 sequence is CATSRAQGMITEAFF. The CDR3 nucleotides read TGTGCCACCAGTCGGGCACAGGGGATGATCACTGAAGCTTTCTTT. The chain employs TRBV15 and TRBJ1-1, with 7 bases lining up with TRBD1. With V trimmed by 6 bases and J by 4 bases, 11 bases remained unmatched. Germline V gene data show CDR1 as LNHNV and CDR2 as YYDKDF (reference sequence). The CDR3 loop spans 15 amino acids.

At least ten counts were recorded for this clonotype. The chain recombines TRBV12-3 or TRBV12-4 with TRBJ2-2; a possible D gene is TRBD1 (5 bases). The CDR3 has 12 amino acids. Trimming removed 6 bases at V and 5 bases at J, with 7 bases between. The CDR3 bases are TGTGCCAGCAGCCCAGGGACCGGGGAGCTGTTTTTT. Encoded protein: CASSPGTGELFF.

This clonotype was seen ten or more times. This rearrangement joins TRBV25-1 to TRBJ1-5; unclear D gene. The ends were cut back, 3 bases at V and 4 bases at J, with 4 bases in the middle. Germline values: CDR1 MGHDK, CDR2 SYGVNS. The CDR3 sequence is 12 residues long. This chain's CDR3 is CASSEGNQPQHF. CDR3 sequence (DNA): TGTGCCAGCAGTGAGGGGAATCAGCCCCAGCATTTT.

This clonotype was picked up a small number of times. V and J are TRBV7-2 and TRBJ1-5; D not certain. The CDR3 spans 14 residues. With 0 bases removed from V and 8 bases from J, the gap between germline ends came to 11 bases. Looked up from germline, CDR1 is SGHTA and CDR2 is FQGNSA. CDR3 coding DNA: TGTGCCAGCAGCTTAGCAGGGCCCCAAGAGCCCCAGCATTTT. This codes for CASSLAGPQEPQHF.

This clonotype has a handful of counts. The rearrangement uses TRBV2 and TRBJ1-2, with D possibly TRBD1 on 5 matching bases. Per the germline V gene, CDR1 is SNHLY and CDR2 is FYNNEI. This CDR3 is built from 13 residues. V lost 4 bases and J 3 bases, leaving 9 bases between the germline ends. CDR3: CASSVGTDYGYTF. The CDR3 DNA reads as TGTGCCAGCAGTGTCGGGACGGACTATGGCTACACCTTC.

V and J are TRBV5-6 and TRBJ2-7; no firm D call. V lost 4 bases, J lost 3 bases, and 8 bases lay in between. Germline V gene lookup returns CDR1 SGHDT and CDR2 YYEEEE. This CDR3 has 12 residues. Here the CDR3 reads CASSVRYYEQYF. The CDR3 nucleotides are TGTGCCAGCAGCGTCAGATACTACGAGCAGTACTTC.

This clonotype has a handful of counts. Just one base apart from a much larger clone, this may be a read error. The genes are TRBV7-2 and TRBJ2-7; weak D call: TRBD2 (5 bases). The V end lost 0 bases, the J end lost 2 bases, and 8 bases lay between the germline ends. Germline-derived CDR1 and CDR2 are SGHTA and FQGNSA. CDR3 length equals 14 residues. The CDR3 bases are TGTGCCAGCAGCTTAGCGGGAGACCCCTACGAGCAGTACTTC. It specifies CASSLAGDPYEQYF.

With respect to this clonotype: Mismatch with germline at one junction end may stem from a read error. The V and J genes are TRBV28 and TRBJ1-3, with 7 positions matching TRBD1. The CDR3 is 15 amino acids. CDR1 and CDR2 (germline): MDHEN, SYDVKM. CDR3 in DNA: TGTGCCAGCAGTTTGGACAGGCGCTCTGGTAACACCATATATTTT. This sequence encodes CASSLDRRSGNTIYF.